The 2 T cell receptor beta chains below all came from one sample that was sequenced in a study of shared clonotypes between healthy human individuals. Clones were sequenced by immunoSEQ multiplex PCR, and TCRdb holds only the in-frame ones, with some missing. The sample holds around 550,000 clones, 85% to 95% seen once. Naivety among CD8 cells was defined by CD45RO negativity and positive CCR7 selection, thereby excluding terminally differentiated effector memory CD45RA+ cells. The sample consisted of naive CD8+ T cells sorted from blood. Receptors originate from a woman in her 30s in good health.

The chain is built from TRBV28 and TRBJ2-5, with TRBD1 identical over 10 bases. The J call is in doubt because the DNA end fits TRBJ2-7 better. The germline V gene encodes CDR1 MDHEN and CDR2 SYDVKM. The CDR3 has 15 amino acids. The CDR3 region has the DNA TGTGCCAGCATCGGACAGGGGGAGAGCTCCTACGAGCAGTACTTC. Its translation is CASIGQGESSYEQYF.

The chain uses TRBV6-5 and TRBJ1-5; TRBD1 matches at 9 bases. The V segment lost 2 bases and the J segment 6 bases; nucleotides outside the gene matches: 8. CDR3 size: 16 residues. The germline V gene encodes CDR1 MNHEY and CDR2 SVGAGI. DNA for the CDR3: TGTGCCAGCAGTTACAGCTGGACAGGGGCGGCTCAGCCCCAGCATTTT. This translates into CASSYSWTGAAQPQHF.